What follows are 26 T cell receptor beta chains derived from one specimen sequenced in a study of low-dose radiotherapy and immunotherapy resistance in tumors. TRAV- and TRBV-specific primers were used for first-strand cDNA, which covered alpha and beta chains. The TCRs were subjected to amplification over approximately 19 PCR cycles employing a constant-region primer in conjunction with a V-primer adapter. TCRdb re-called the reads through MiXCR, storing one row per CDR3 protein. The table shows around 65,000 distinct CDR3 sequences, with about 25% occurring only once. The time point: before trial treatment. This sample comprised PBMCs, obtained before treatment. Source of these receptors: a male donor with rectosigmoid adenocarcinoma.

This clonotype has a count of ten or more. The CDR3 nucleotides read TGCAGCGTTGGCCGTTCGGGAGGGGGCCCAGATACGCAGTATTTT. Protein: CSVGRSGGGPDTQYF. The V and J genes are TRBV29-1 and TRBJ2-3; D is perhaps TRBD2 (8 bases). Germline CDR1 and CDR2: SQVTM and ANQGSEA. V gave up 4 bases and J gave up 4 bases, with 18 bases separating them. The CDR3 has 15 amino acids.

As to this clonotype: A far more abundant clone sits one base away, making this likely a read error. This chain joins TRBV5-3 and TRBJ2-6, with TRBD1 matching 8 bases. TRBV5-3 is an open reading frame whose function is uncertain. The CDR3 has 19 residues. The CDR3 sequence is CASSLGWGTGPSGAIVLTF. For the CDR3, the DNA is TGCGCCAGCAGCTTGGGGTGGGGGACAGGACCGTCTGGGGCCATCGTCCTGACTTTC.

Note on this clonotype: A much larger clone lies a single base off, so this may be a read error. The chain links TRBV30 to TRBJ1-6; D not resolved. Trimming took off 6 bases at V and 8 bases at J, with 11 bases between the two ends. Per germline, CDR1 GTSNPN and CDR2 SVGIG (reference sequence). This CDR3 is built from 12 residues. The CDR3 region is CACMNWYSPLHF. The CDR3 DNA is TGTGCCTGTATGAATTGGTATTCACCCCTCCACTTT.

This clonotype has at least ten counts. The chain has TRBV7-2 and TRBJ2-5; possible D gene TRBD2, 5 bases. This CDR3 is built from 14 residues. CDR1 and CDR2 (germline): SGHTA, FQGNSA. Trimming pared 0 bases from V and 8 bases from J, leaving 13 bases between. This chain's CDR3 is CASSLARKGSTQYF. The CDR3 DNA sequence: TGTGCCAGCAGCTTAGCGAGGAAAGGGAGTACCCAGTACTTC.

This clonotype has a count of ten or more. This sequence joins TRBV7-9 and TRBJ2-2; possible D gene TRBD1, 6 bases. Germline assignment: CDR1 SEHNR and CDR2 FQNEAQ (reference sequence). Trimming left V 3 bases short and J 0 bases short, with 11 bases between. This CDR3 region has 16 residues. The CDR3 here is CASSFRTVANTGELFF. CDR3 bases: TGTGCCAGCAGCTTTCGGACAGTTGCGAACACCGGGGAGCTGTTTTTT.

This clonotype was counted at least ten times. The chain recombines TRBV7-9 with TRBJ1-2, with D possibly matching TRBD1 (6 bases). V shed 5 bases and J shed 4 bases, with 14 bases lying between them. In germline, CDR1 is SEHNR, CDR2 FQNEAQ (reference sequence). The CDR3 runs 14 residues. CDR3 sequence reads: CASSRTGTTYGYTF. The CDR3, as DNA: TGTGCCAGCAGCCGCACCGGGACAACCTATGGCTACACCTTC.

This clonotype was counted ten times or more. The rearrangement joins TRBV13 to TRBJ2-7, with D unclear. The V gene lost 3 bases and the J gene lost 2 bases, with 11 bases spanning the gap. The CDR3 is 14 amino acids. Per the germline V gene, CDR1 is PRHDT and CDR2 is FYEKMQ (reference sequence). The CDR3 DNA follows: TGTGCCAGCAGCTTGTGGGCGCGTACCTACGAGCAGTACTTC. Translation gives CASSLWARTYEQYF.

Concerning this clonotype: At one end the junction does not follow the germline gene, possibly because of a read error. V usage is TRBV5-3 and J usage is TRBJ2-3; D perhaps matches TRBD2 (6 bases). TRBV5-3 is an ORF for which the function is uncertain. CDR3 length: 16 amino acids. CDR3 nucleotides: TGTGCCAGCAGCTTAGATTTCGGGAGCGGCACAGATACGCAGTATTTT. Residues: CASSLDFGSGTDTQYF.

This clonotype was detected ten times or more. The chain has TRBV7-6 and TRBJ2-7; 7 bases line up with TRBD1. This CDR3 contains 15 residues. V lost 5 bases and J lost 3; bases outside the gene matches: 10. CDR1 is SGHVS, CDR2 FNYEAQ, per germline. Written as DNA, the CDR3 is TGTGCCAGCAGCCTAAATACAGGGGTCCACTACGAGCAGTACTTC. The encoded protein is CASSLNTGVHYEQYF.

This clonotype was detected many times. The V call is TRBV6-2 or TRBV6-3, the J call TRBJ2-2, with D possibly being TRBD1 (6 bases). The V gene lost 6 bases and the J gene lost 6 bases, with 11 bases spanning the gap. Germline lookup yields CDR1 MNHEY and CDR2 SVGEGT. CDR3 length equals 13 residues. The CDR3 protein is CASREQGSGELFF. DNA for the CDR3: TGTGCCAGCAGGGAACAGGGCTCCGGGGAGCTGTTTTTT.

This clonotype was counted many times. The J gene is TRBJ2-3, the V gene TRBV6-5; D may be TRBD1 (6 bases). Looked up from germline, CDR1 is MNHEY and CDR2 is SVGAGI. V was trimmed by 2 bases and J by 0 bases, leaving 9 bases between them. The CDR3 has 15 residues. The CDR3 region is CASSYLGQSTDTQYF. The CDR3, as DNA: TGTGCCAGCAGTTACCTAGGACAGAGCACAGATACGCAGTATTTT.

In this sample, this clonotype turned up many times. This chain connects TRBV25-1 to TRBJ2-1; 11 bases match TRBD2. The CDR3 totals 13 residues. J gave up 8 bases and V 8 bases, and 5 bases lay outside the gene matches. The germline gives CDR1 MGHDK, CDR2 SYGVNS. The CDR3 reads CASLAGGRDEQFF. CDR3 in DNA: TGTGCCAGCCTAGCGGGAGGACGGGATGAGCAGTTCTTC.

As regards this clonotype: A far larger clone differs by one base, so this is likely a read error. The chain links TRBV5-8 to TRBJ2-7, with 10 positions matching TRBD1. Germline-derived CDR1 and CDR2 are SGHTS and YDEGEE. This CDR3 contains 16 residues. The V segment lost 3 bases and the J segment 7 bases; nucleotides outside the gene matches: 13. CDR3 in amino acids: CASSSGQGRGEREQYF. CDR3 bases: TGTGCCAGCAGCTCGGGACAGGGGCGCGGAGAACGTGAGCAGTACTTC.

The rearrangement links TRBV19 to TRBJ1-5; D perhaps matches TRBD1 (5 bases). The CDR3 loop spans 15 amino acids. V was clipped by 7 bases and J by 4 bases, with 17 bases between them. Looked up from germline, CDR1 is LNHDA and CDR2 is SQIVND (reference sequence). CDR3 sequence: CASTYGAAVNQPQHF. The CDR3 bases are TGTGCCAGTACCTATGGGGCGGCAGTAAATCAGCCCCAGCATTTT. Combining the CDR3 with reference TRBV19 and TRBJ1-5 gives the whole variable domain DGGITQSPKYLFRKEGQNVTLSCEQNLNHDAMYWYRQDPGQGLRLIYYSQIVNDFQKGDIAEGYSVSREKKESFPLTVTSAQKNPTAFYLCASTYGAAVNQPQHFGDGTRLSIL.

This clonotype occurred many times. The CDR3 DNA reads as TGTGCCAGCAGTCCCGGACAGGGGAGGTTAGGCTACACCTTC. Translating it yields CASSPGQGRLGYTF. This chain connects TRBV6-2 or TRBV6-3 to TRBJ1-2; the match to TRBD1 covers 9 bases. The germline CDR1 and CDR2 sequences are MNHEY and SVGEGT. The CDR3 runs to 14 residues. Germline trimming cut 5 bases from V and 8 bases from J; bases unmatched to any gene: 9.

This clonotype was counted a few times. The rearrangement uses TRBV10-3 and TRBJ2-1, with D tentatively TRBD2 (6 bases). The CDR3 is 16 residues long. Germline CDR1 ENHRY, CDR2 SYGVKD. Trimming left V 0 bases short and J 0 bases short, with 9 bases between. CDR3 in DNA: TGTGCCATCAGTGAGTCGGGGGAGGCCTCCTACAATGAGCAGTTCTTC. As protein: CAISESGEASYNEQFF.

The chain is built from TRBV5-1 and TRBJ2-5, with TRBD1 identical over 12 bases. Unmatched junction bases numbered 8, after V lost 4 bases and J lost 1 base. The CDR3 is 17 residues long. Germline CDR1 reads SGHRS; CDR2 reads YFSETQ. The CDR3: CASSPQPGQGAQETQYF. CDR3 coding DNA: TGCGCCAGCAGCCCTCAACCGGGACAGGGGGCCCAAGAGACCCAGTACTTC.

The chain joins TRBV26 to TRBJ2-7; the table's D call, TRBD1, has no DNA check behind it. TRBV26 is a documented pseudogene. This CDR3 has 12 residues. DNA of the CDR3: TGTGCCAGCAGTTCAGCGCCTGGCGAGCAGTACTTC. It codes for CASSSAPGEQYF.

The chain combines TRBV28 with TRBJ1-2, with TRBD1 as a possible D gene (6 bases). Trimming removed 5 bases at V and 7 bases at J, with 17 bases between. Germline V CDR1 and CDR2: MDHEN, SYDVKM. The length of the CDR3 is 14 residues. The CDR3 DNA follows: TGTGCCAGCAGTGTGCCGGGGGCTCAGGGTGGCTACACCTTC. Translated, it gives CASSVPGAQGGYTF.

The table lists this clonotype with many counts. The genes are TRBV4-1 and TRBJ2-1; no firm D call. The CDR3 totals 18 residues. Germline CDR1 MGHRA, CDR2 YSYEKL. V was cut by 6 bases and J by 3 bases, with 24 bases left in between. The CDR3 nucleotides are TGCGCCAGCAGTTTTATCCTAGGTCGGCAGGTGAACTACAATGAGCAGTTCTTC. Encoded protein: CASSFILGRQVNYNEQFF.

This clonotype was seen many times. The chain joins TRBV7-2 to TRBJ2-1; 12 bases align to TRBD2. CDR1 and CDR2 (germline): SGHTA, FQGNSA. V trimming: 4 bases; J trimming: 8 bases; junction bases outside the gene matches: 9. The CDR3 spans 16 residues. DNA for the CDR3: TGTGCCAGCAGCTCCGGGACTAGCGGGCTCGGGGATGAGCAGTTCTTC. Translated, it gives CASSSGTSGLGDEQFF. Looking up the rest from reference TRBV7-2 and TRBJ2-1 gives the full variable domain: GAGVSQSPSNKVTEKGKDVELRCDPISGHTALYWYRQSLGQGLEFLIYFQGNSAPDKSGLPSDRFSAERTGGSVSTLTIQRTQQEDSAVYLCASSSGTSGLGDEQFFGPGTRLTVL.

This clonotype was picked up many times. This chain links TRBV24-1 with TRBJ2-7, with 8 bases aligning to TRBD1. The germline V gene has CDR1 KGHDR and CDR2 SFDVKD. The CDR3 covers 13 residues. The V and J ends lost 11 bases and 3 bases, in that order; junction bases with no gene match: 8. In nucleotides, the CDR3 is TGTGCCATCGGCTCCGGGACAGGCTACGAGCAGTACTTC. Amino acids: CAIGSGTGYEQYF.

The chain has TRBV28 and TRBJ2-7; 11 positions match TRBD1. The CDR3 runs to 14 residues. Trimming removed 3 bases from V and 4 bases from J; junction bases left unmatched: 2. Germline CDR1 and CDR2: MDHEN and SYDVKM. For the CDR3, the DNA is TGTGCCAGCAGTTTGGACAGGGGGCTATACGAGCAGTACTTC. This encodes CASSLDRGLYEQYF.

This clonotype showed up many times. The chain links TRBV11-3 to TRBJ2-1; a possible D gene is TRBD2 (6 bases). Per the germline V gene, CDR1 is SGHNT and CDR2 is YENEEA. The length of the CDR3 is 18 residues. V dropped 1 base and J dropped 3 bases, with 19 bases sitting between them. The CDR3 spells CASSLGWQDGGDYNEQFF. Written as DNA, the CDR3 is TGTGCCAGCAGCTTAGGTTGGCAGGACGGGGGAGACTACAATGAGCAGTTCTTC.

This clonotype was detected ten times or more. The rearrangement joins TRBV11-2 to TRBJ2-7; TRBD1 aligns across 9 bases. This CDR3 region has 14 residues. Germline assignment: CDR1 SGHAT and CDR2 FQNNGV. Trimming cost V 8 bases and J 1 base; bases outside gene matches: 6. CDR3 sequence: CASGVDRGSYEQYF. Written as DNA, the CDR3 is TGTGCCAGCGGGGTGGACAGGGGATCCTACGAGCAGTACTTC.

This chain connects TRBV20-1 to TRBJ1-1; D is ambiguous. The CDR3 totals 13 residues. The germline V and J ends were trimmed by 4 bases and 7 bases, with 16 bases remaining between them. The germline V gene has CDR1 DFQATT and CDR2 SNEGSKA (reference sequence). The CDR3: CSAKVDSNFEAFF. In DNA, the CDR3 is TGCAGTGCTAAGGTTGACTCTAATTTTGAAGCTTTCTTT.